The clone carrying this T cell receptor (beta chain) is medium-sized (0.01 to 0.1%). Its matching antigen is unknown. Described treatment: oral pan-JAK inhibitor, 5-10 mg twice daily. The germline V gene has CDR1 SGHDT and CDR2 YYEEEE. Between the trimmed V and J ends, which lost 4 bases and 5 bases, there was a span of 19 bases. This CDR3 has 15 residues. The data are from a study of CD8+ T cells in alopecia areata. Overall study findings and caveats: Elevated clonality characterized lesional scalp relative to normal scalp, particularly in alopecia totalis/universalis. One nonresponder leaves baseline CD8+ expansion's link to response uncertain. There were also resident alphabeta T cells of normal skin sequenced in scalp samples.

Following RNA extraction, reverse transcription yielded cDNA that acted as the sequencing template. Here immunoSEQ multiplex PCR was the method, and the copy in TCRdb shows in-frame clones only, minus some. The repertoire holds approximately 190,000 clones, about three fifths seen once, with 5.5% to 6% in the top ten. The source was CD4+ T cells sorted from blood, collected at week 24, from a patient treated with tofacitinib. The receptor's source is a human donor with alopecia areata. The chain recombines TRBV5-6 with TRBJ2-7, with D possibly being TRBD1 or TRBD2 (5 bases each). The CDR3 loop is CASSLPGRGPDEQYF. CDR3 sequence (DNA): TGTGCCAGCAGCCTACCCGGTCGGGGACCTGACGAGCAGTACTTC. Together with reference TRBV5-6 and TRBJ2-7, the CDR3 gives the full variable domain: DAGVTQSPTHLIKTRGQQVTLRCSPKSGHDTVSWYQQALGQGPQFIFQYYEEEERQRGNFPDRFSGHQFPNYSSELNVNALLLGDSALYLCASSLPGRGPDEQYFGPGTRLTVT.